This T cell receptor beta chain was retrieved from a study of blood T cell repertoires in COVID-19. Study as a whole: From T cells, B-cell-depleted T cells, or PBMCs came the material, which was cDNA or gDNA.

During active infection, Seattle patients enrolled and were then monitored through disease. Per the original methods: Amplification of reference gene primers provided the estimated nucleated cell counts. Clones were read by immunoSEQ multiplex PCR, and TCRdb kept only the in-frame ones, dropping some. The V and J calls and the clone size are those of that table, but D and trimming were determined from the DNA. The table has about 100,000 clones, roughly 87% seen once; the top ten hold around 5.3%. Per germline, CDR1 SGHTA and CDR2 FQGTGA. The CDR3 contains 12 residues. The V gene lost 3 bases and the J gene lost 5 bases, with 4 bases spanning the gap.

The source of this sequence is a woman in her fifties or sixties with COVID-19, enrolled during active disease. The genes are TRBV7-3 and TRBJ2-2; unclear D gene. Sequencing used peripheral blood. In DNA form, the CDR3 reads TGTGCCAGCAGCTTTAGTACCGGGGAGCTGTTTTTT. It yields the protein CASSFSTGELFF. Complete variable domain (other parts from reference TRBV7-3 and TRBJ2-2): GAGVSQTPSNKVTEKGKYVELRCDPISGHTALYWYRQSLGQGPEFLIYFQGTGAADDSGLPNDRFFAVRPEGSVSTLKIQRTERGDSAVYLCASSFSTGELFFGEGSRLTVL.